Listed below are T cell receptor beta chains from one sample, sequenced in a study of graft-versus-host responses after intestinal transplantation. Data came from immunoSEQ multiplex PCR; TCRdb stores just in-frame clones and leaves some out. The sample shows 40,000 or so clones, around 94% of them seen only once. The sample was PBMCs, taken 16 days after intestinal transplant. Receptor source: a human patient who received an intestinal transplant, so some T cells may come from the graft donor. The CDR3 runs from the conserved cysteine through the conserved F or W. The D gene is left open where the match is weak. Size is stated for part of the rows, as once, few or many counts, or as a class when the clone is expanded.

>16|TRBD2|.|TRBV9|TRBJ2-3
CASSGLGGSSVDTQYF
TGTGCCAGCAGCGGTTTGGGCGGGAGTAGTGTAGATACGCAGTATTTT
>15|.|.|TRBV15|TRBJ2-4
CATSRDLTLWNIQCF
TGTGCCACCAGCAGAGATCTCACATTGTGGAACATTCAGTGCTTC
>17|TRBD2|.|TRBV28|TRBJ2-5
CASSPGLAGGIGETQYF
TGTGCCAGCAGTCCCGGACTAGCGGGAGGGATAGGGGAGACCCAGTACTTC
>17|.|.|TRBV28|TRBJ1-4
CASKPTGAGTPGEKLFF
TGTGCCAGCAAACCTACCGGGGCCGGGACCCCGGGTGAAAAACTGTTTTTT
>16|TRBD1|.|TRBV19|TRBJ2-1
CASSILPGTVRNEQFF
TGTGCCAGTAGTATACTCCCCGGGACAGTGAGGAATGAGCAGTTCTTC
>16|.|.|TRBV6-1|TRBJ2-3
CASSEGAGLRRDTQYF
TGTGCCAGCAGTGAAGGGGCAGGTCTCCGGCGGGATACGCAGTATTTT
>15|TRBD1|few|TRBV2|TRBJ1-1
CASRPDRGRNTEAFF
TGTGCCAGCAGGCCGGACAGGGGGCGAAACACTGAAGCTTTCTTT
>13|.|.|TRBV7-3|TRBJ2-1
CASSLNGGNEQFF
TGTGCCAGCAGCTTAAACGGGGGCAATGAGCAGTTCTTC
>15|.|.|TRBV2|TRBJ1-3
CASSEAPGSGNTIYF
TGTGCCAGCAGTGAAGCTCCAGGGTCCGGAAACACCATATATTTT
>16|TRBD1|.|TRBV7-9|TRBJ1-1
CASRSGTGVLSTEAFF
TGTGCCAGCAGGTCCGGGACAGGCGTATTGAGCACTGAAGCTTTCTTT
>13|.|.|TRBV27|TRBJ1-1
CASIDRWNTEAFF
TGTGCCAGCATCGACAGGTGGAACACTGAAGCTTTCTTT
>13|TRBD2|.|TRBV7-6|TRBJ2-7
CASSLSGNYEQYF
TGTGCCAGCAGCTTAAGCGGGAACTACGAGCAGTACTTC
>14|.|.|TRBV6-4|TRBJ2-7
CASRRLDRRPEQYF
TGTGCCAGCAGACGACTCGACAGGAGGCCCGAGCAGTACTTC
>14|TRBD1|.|TRBV19|TRBJ2-1
CASSIDSQGIEQFF
TGTGCCAGTAGTATAGATTCACAGGGGATTGAGCAGTTCTTC
>12|.|.|TRBV28|TRBJ2-1
CASSLVAYEQFF
TGTGCCAGCAGTTTGGTAGCGTATGAGCAGTTCTTC
>13|TRBD1|.|TRBV13|TRBJ2-4
CASGDRAKNIQYF
TGTGCCAGCGGGGACAGAGCCAAAAACATTCAGTACTTC
>16|TRBD2|.|TRBV5-1|TRBJ2-1
CASSSNLAGGLNEQFF
TGCGCCAGCAGTTCAAATCTAGCGGGAGGGCTGAATGAGCAGTTCTTC
>17|TRBD1|.|TRBV5-4|TRBJ2-5
CASSSRDRSWSVETQYF
TGTGCCAGCAGCTCCCGGGACAGGAGTTGGAGTGTGGAGACCCAGTACTTC
>15|.|.|TRBV6-6|TRBJ2-7
CASSYNPGGGYEQYF
TGTGCCAGCAGTTACAATCCAGGAGGGGGGTACGAGCAGTACTTC
>15|.|few|TRBV5-1|TRBJ2-1
CASSLNGNPYNEQFF
TGCGCCAGCAGCTTGAACGGTAACCCCTACAATGAGCAGTTCTTC
>14|.|.|TRBV9|TRBJ1-1
CASSVVGEDTEAFF
TGTGCCAGCAGCGTAGTTGGGGAGGACACTGAAGCTTTCTTT
>17|.|.|TRBV30|TRBJ1-1
CAWSFQSRALMNTEAFF
TGTGCCTGGAGTTTCCAATCCAGGGCTCTAATGAACACTGAAGCTTTCTTT
>15|.|.|TRBV7-9|TRBJ2-7
CASSFAQGWTYEQYF
TGTGCCAGCAGCTTCGCGCAGGGGTGGACCTACGAGCAGTACTTC
>14|.|.|TRBV10-2|TRBJ2-3
CASSALRAGDTQYF
TGCGCCAGCAGTGCCCTCAGGGCCGGAGATACGCAGTATTTT
>17|TRBD1|.|TRBV7-8|TRBJ1-6
CASSLGPRGTGGSPLHF
TGTGCCAGCAGCTTAGGTCCCAGGGGGACAGGAGGATCACCCCTCCACTTT
>17|.|.|TRBV27|TRBJ1-1
CASSLRGVMGPRSEAFF
TGTGCCAGCAGTTTAAGAGGGGTTATGGGGCCAAGGTCTGAAGCTTTCTTT
>16|.|.|TRBV4-1|TRBJ2-7
CASSQVGVTAVYEQYF
TGCGCCAGCAGCCAAGTAGGAGTGACAGCCGTCTACGAGCAGTACTTC
>12|.|.|TRBV28|TRBJ2-1
CASSLSRSEQFF
TGTGCCAGCAGTTTATCCAGATCTGAGCAGTTCTTC
>16|TRBD1|.|TRBV4-1|TRBJ1-1
CASSFSRDRGYTEAFF
TGCGCCAGCAGCTTCTCGCGGGACAGGGGATACACTGAAGCTTTCTTT
>15|TRBD1|.|TRBV19|TRBJ1-6
CASSPGGQYNSPLHF
TGTGCCAGTAGTCCGGGGGGACAGTATAATTCACCCCTCCACTTT
>16|TRBD1|.|TRBV13|TRBJ2-1
CASTPASTGGAHMEFF
TGTGCCAGCACACCGGCCTCAACAGGGGGCGCCCACATGGAGTTCTTC
>15|TRBD2|.|TRBV4-3|TRBJ2-7
CASSQGTSGTYEQYF
TGCGCCAGCAGCCAAGGGACTAGCGGAACCTACGAGCAGTACTTC
>14|TRBD2|.|TRBV5-4|TRBJ2-7
CASSSGLGTYEQYF
TGTGCCAGCAGCTCAGGACTAGGTACCTACGAGCAGTACTTC
>14|.|.|TRBV13|TRBJ1-5
CASSSGASNQPQHF
TGTGCCAGCAGCTCAGGGGCTAGCAATCAGCCCCAGCATTTT
>16|TRBD1|.|TRBV7-9|TRBJ1-1
CASSFGQVTENTEAFF
TGTGCCAGCAGCTTTGGACAGGTGACAGAGAACACTGAAGCTTTCTTT
>15|.|once|TRBV29-1|TRBJ1-1
CSVEDVGSVYTEAFF
TGCAGCGTTGAAGATGTGGGATCCGTTTACACTGAAGCTTTCTTT
>16|.|.|TRBV6-1|TRBJ1-2
CASSEAWGTLNYGYTF
TGTGCCAGCAGTGAAGCGTGGGGGACCCTTAACTATGGCTACACCTTC
>16|.|.|TRBV4-2|TRBJ2-2
CASSQGAQANTGELFF
TGTGCCAGCAGCCAAGGTGCCCAAGCGAACACCGGGGAGCTGTTTTTT
>17|TRBD2|.|TRBV5-4|TRBJ2-7
CASSLGLAGGSSYEQYF
TGTGCCAGCAGCTTGGGACTAGCGGGAGGGAGCTCCTACGAGCAGTACTTC
>17|TRBD2|.|TRBV28|TRBJ2-3
CASSFLSSGIPTDTQYF
TGTGCCAGCAGTTTCCTAAGTAGCGGGATCCCCACAGATACGCAGTATTTT
>15|.|.|TRBV7-9|TRBJ2-7
CASSSPMEPTYEQYF
TGTGCCAGCAGCTCCCCCATGGAGCCCACCTACGAGCAGTACTTC
>15|.|.|TRBV15|TRBJ1-1
CATSRELTLNTEAFF
TGTGCCACCAGCAGAGAACTGACATTGAACACTGAAGCTTTCTTT